Presented here are 7 T cell receptor beta chains from one specimen sequenced in a study of blood T cell repertoires in COVID-19 (dated by TCRdb to the early 2020s). The protocol used for the library was the immunoSEQ multiplex PCR assay. Held by TCRdb, this immuneACCESS table contains in-frame sequences only and omits some clones. Under half of the omission traces to an unresolved V gene where checked; the cause of the rest is unknown. A total of about 250,000 clones appear in this sample, about 87% of them only once. The ten largest clones take up 5% to 6.5% of the sample. The sequenced sample consisted of peripheral blood. The origin of the receptors is a young woman with COVID-19, enrolled during active disease.

The gene calls are TRBV7-8 and TRBJ1-2; 10 nucleotides agree with TRBD1. Germline V gene sequence: CDR1 SGHVS, CDR2 FQNEAQ. This CDR3 is built from 15 residues. Unmatched junction bases numbered 7, after V lost 3 bases and J lost 6 bases. For the CDR3, the DNA is TGTGCCAGCAGCTTCACCGGGACAGGGGTCGATGGCTACACCTTC. This codes for CASSFTGTGVDGYTF. Filled out from reference TRBV7-8 and TRBJ1-2, the complete variable domain reads GAGVSQSPRYKVAKRGQDVALRCDPISGHVSLFWYQQALGQGPEFLTYFQNEAQLDKSGLPSDRFFAERPEGSVSTLKIQRTQQEDSAVYLCASSFTGTGVDGYTFGSGTRLTVV.

J is TRBJ2-5 and V is TRBV28; D call uncertain. The V and J ends lost 5 bases and 7 bases respectively, with 11 bases between them. This CDR3 is 12 amino acids long. The germline V gene has CDR1 MDHEN and CDR2 SYDVKM. The DNA for the CDR3 is TGTGCCAGCAGTCAAGCGCACGGGACCCAGTACTTC. This encodes CASSQAHGTQYF.

The chain employs TRBV7-9 and TRBJ1-2; 9 nucleotides line up with TRBD1. This CDR3 region has 14 residues. Germline V gene lookup returns CDR1 SEHNR and CDR2 FQNEAQ (reference sequence). The V and J ends lost 0 bases and 8 bases, in that order; junction bases with no gene match: 4. CDR3 nucleotides: TGTGCCAGCAGCTTAGCCGGGACAGGGTCCGGCTACACCTTC. Its translation: CASSLAGTGSGYTF.

This chain links TRBV4-3 with TRBJ2-3, with 13 bases that match TRBD2. Trimming cost V 0 bases and J 4 bases; bases outside gene matches: 7. The CDR3 is made up of 18 amino acids. Germline loops: CDR1 LGHNA, CDR2 YSLEER. The CDR3 reads CASSQEPLGLAGADTQYF. The CDR3 region has the DNA TGCGCCAGCAGCCAAGAGCCCCTCGGACTAGCGGGAGCAGATACGCAGTATTTT.

J is TRBJ2-3 and V is TRBV15; D remains ambiguous. Trimming cost V 0 bases and J 2 bases, with 9 bases left between them. CDR1 and CDR2 (germline): LNHNV, YYDKDF (reference sequence). This CDR3 spans 15 amino acids. The CDR3 is CATSRDRGTTDTQYF. The DNA for the CDR3 is TGTGCCACCAGCAGAGATCGTGGCACCACAGATACGCAGTATTTT.

The chain recombines TRBV7-9 with TRBJ1-3, with D perhaps matching TRBD1 (5 bases). CDR1 and CDR2 (germline): SEHNR, FQNEAQ (reference sequence). CDR3 length: 16 residues. The V gene lost 0 bases and the J gene lost 2 bases, with 11 bases spanning the gap. CDR3 coding DNA: TGTGCCAGCAGCTTAGCGAGTAGGGGCCCTGGAAACACCATATATTTT. Its translation: CASSLASRGPGNTIYF.

The chain combines TRBV19 with TRBJ1-5, with a weak D call TRBD1 (5 bases). The length of the CDR3 is 14 residues. The V gene's germline CDR1 is LNHDA and CDR2 SQIVND (reference sequence). V was trimmed by 6 bases and J by 7 bases, leaving 16 bases between them. CDR3 DNA sequence: TGTGCCAGTAGGTTTCAGGGCGGTGGGCAGCCCCAGCATTTT. Encoded protein: CASRFQGGGQPQHF.